The clone carrying this T cell receptor (beta chain) came up many times. Together with a sample-barcoded 5' primer, a J-beta primer mix was included in a second PCR lasting roughly 6 to 12 cycles. Each cDNA molecule received a tag from a template-switch adaptor that had 12 random nucleotides. TCRdb re-called the 5' RACE reads through MiXCR, storing one row per CDR3 protein. The top ten clones hold 15% to 17% of a sample with 710,000 or so distinct CDR3 sequences, about a third of them seen once. This CDR3 has 13 amino acids. Germline assignment: CDR1 LGHNA and CDR2 YNFKEQ. The V segment lost 5 bases and the J segment 5 bases; nucleotides outside the gene matches: 5. These data are taken from a study of blood T cells in healthy people across ages. Total RNA extraction produced at least 6 micrograms (per sample) for the study.

The chain joins TRBV4-2 to TRBJ2-7; 8 bases map to TRBD2. The origin of this receptor is a woman older than 75 in good health. Sample: blood. Here the CDR3 DNA reads TGTGCCAGCAGCTGGGCGGGGGGCCACGAGCAGTACTTC. This codes for CASSWAGGHEQYF.